This TCR beta chain stems from a study of CD4+ T cells in melanoma. Broader study findings: CD8+ T cell, macrophage and B cell function reportedly correlated with neoantigen-specific CD4+ T cells. Diverse differentiation states were reported for melanoma neoantigen-specific CD4+ T cells.

Repertoires were generated with immunoSEQ multiplex PCR, while TCRdb's copy carries only in-frame clones and drops some. In the table there are 140,000 or so clones, nearly 95% of which are singletons. As concerns this clone: Its matching antigen is unknown.

The V gene lost 9 bases and the J gene lost 5 bases, with 16 bases spanning the gap. CDR3 length: 13 residues. Germline loops: CDR1 LNHDA, CDR2 SQIVND (reference sequence). The TCR originated in a human donor with melanoma. This chain links TRBV19 with TRBJ1-2, with a tentative D call TRBD1 (6 bases). The CDR3 loop reads CASARGGLYGYTF. The DNA of the CDR3 is TGTGCCAGCGCCCGGGGGGGCTTATATGGCTACACCTTC.